This T cell receptor (beta chain) was identified in a study of response to subunit inactivated influenza vaccine. Findings of the study overall: Few additional T cells are recruited per seasonal influenza vaccination, authors suggested.

This CDR3 is built from 16 residues. CDR1 MDHEN and CDR2 SYDVKM come from the germline V gene. V lost 6 bases, J lost 7 bases, and 13 bases stayed unmatched. As for this clonotype: Its cognate antigen is unknown.

From the RT-PCR reads, TCRdb called clonotypes with MiXCR, one entry per CDR3 protein. The sample contains 650,000 or so distinct CDR3 sequences, roughly 15% of which appear only once. This clonotype was sampled from a man between 50 and 59 years old who received an inactivated influenza vaccine. The sample in question was PBMCs from blood, obtained approximately 15 days before vaccination. V gene TRBV28 combines with J gene TRBJ2-1, with TRBD1 identical over 9 bases. In nucleotides, the CDR3 is TGTGCCAGCAGCCCGCCCGGACAGGGGAAGCGTAATGAGCAGTTCTTC. Translated: CASSPPGQGKRNEQFF.